These T cell receptor beta chains were read from a single sample in a study of blood T cell repertoires in COVID-19. TCRdb keeps only in-frame clones here, not all; method: immunoSEQ multiplex PCR. The profile shows 120,000 to 150,000 clones, about 87% of them singletons. The sequenced material came from peripheral blood. The receptors here all came from a woman between 50 and 59 years old with active or convalescent COVID-19. Each CDR3 is given with its conserved first and last residue. The D gene is left open where the match is weak. Size is omitted from some rows. Given values are once, few, many or a class for expanded clones.

CASSQGQGVEQYF	TGTGCCAGCAGCCAAGGACAGGGGGTCGAGCAGTACTTC	TRBV3-1/TRBV3-2	TRBJ2-7	TRBD1	-
CASARDSYYEQYF	TGTGCCAGCGCACGGGACAGCTACTACGAGCAGTACTTC	TRBV6-5	TRBJ2-7	TRBD1	-
CASSLGGTNEKLFF	TGTGCCAGCAGTTTAGGGGGCACTAATGAAAAACTGTTTTTT	TRBV28	TRBJ1-4	-	-
CAWSVDSVKNIQYF	TGTGCCTGGAGTGTTGATAGCGTTAAAAACATTCAGTACTTC	TRBV30	TRBJ2-4	-	-
CASSFVTPSGANVLTF	TGTGCCAGCAGTTTTGTAACTCCCTCTGGGGCCAACGTCCTGACTTTC	TRBV27	TRBJ2-6	-	-
CASRGGRGTEAFF	TGTGCCAGCAGGGGAGGCCGGGGCACTGAAGCTTTCTTT	TRBV2	TRBJ1-1	-	-
CAISEPGTGDDEQFF	TGTGCCATCAGTGAACCAGGGACAGGGGACGATGAGCAGTTCTTC	TRBV10-3	TRBJ2-1	TRBD1	-
CASSPDRDASNQPQHF	TGTGCCAGCTCACCAGACAGGGACGCTAGCAATCAGCCCCAGCATTTT	TRBV18	TRBJ1-5	TRBD1	-
CASSFTGGEQYF	TGTGCCAGCAGCTTTACAGGGGGCGAGCAGTACTTC	TRBV12-3/TRBV12-4	TRBJ2-7	TRBD1	-
CASSPPGHTEAFF	TGTGCCAGCAGCCCCCCGGGACATACAGAAGCTTTCTTT	TRBV7-2	TRBJ1-1	-	-
CASTSGMNTEAFF	TGTGCCAGCACCTCGGGGATGAACACTGAAGCTTTCTTT	TRBV2	TRBJ1-1	-	-
CASSYSSGRVNEQYF	TGTGCCAGCAGTTACTCTAGCGGGAGAGTGAACGAGCAGTACTTC	TRBV27	TRBJ2-7	TRBD2	-
CASSLAGTSATYEQYF	TGTGCCAGCAGCTTAGCCGGGACTAGCGCAACCTACGAGCAGTACTTC	TRBV7-2	TRBJ2-7	TRBD2	-
CASSPRGGGKGPAYGYTF	TGTGCCAGCAGCCCCCGGGGAGGGGGGAAGGGTCCAGCCTATGGCTACACCTTC	TRBV7-2	TRBJ1-2	-	-
CASRDRGTGELFF	TGTGCCAGTAGGGACAGGGGTACCGGGGAGCTGTTTTTT	TRBV19	TRBJ2-2	TRBD1	few
CATSDLASGKEAQYF	TGTGCCACCAGTGATTTGGCTAGCGGGAAAGAGGCCCAGTACTTC	TRBV24-1	TRBJ2-5	TRBD2	-
CASSYSRAPAFF	TGTGCCAGCAGTTACTCGAGGGCTCCGGCTTTCTTT	TRBV6-5	TRBJ1-1	-	-
CASSMRRGRGIHEQYF	TGTGCCAGCAGTATGAGGCGGGGTCGAGGTATCCACGAGCAGTACTTC	TRBV2	TRBJ2-7	-	-
CASSSRTGDGYTF	TGTGCCAGCAGCTCCCGGACAGGGGATGGCTACACCTTC	TRBV5-6	TRBJ1-2	TRBD1	-
CASSFLTGKKGDYGYTF	TGTGCCAGCAGCTTTTTAACAGGGAAAAAAGGAGACTATGGCTACACCTTC	TRBV11-2	TRBJ1-2	-	-
CASSQVGGRNTEAFF	TGCGCCAGCAGCCAAGTCGGGGGTCGGAACACTGAAGCTTTCTTT	TRBV4-1	TRBJ1-1	-	-
CASSQAPGVAYEQYF	TGCGCCAGCAGCCAGGCCCCGGGGGTAGCCTACGAGCAGTACTTC	TRBV4-1	TRBJ2-7	-	-
CASSVDRGQETQYF	TGTGCCAGCAGCGTAGACAGGGGCCAAGAGACCCAGTACTTC	TRBV9	TRBJ2-5	TRBD1	-
CASSLRGIPNTGELFF	TGTGCCAGCAGTTTAAGGGGGATCCCGAACACCGGGGAGCTGTTTTTT	TRBV28	TRBJ2-2	-	few
CASSPGVGGADTQYF	TGTGCCAGCAGCCCTGGGGTCGGCGGGGCAGATACGCAGTATTTT	TRBV7-9	TRBJ2-3	-	-
CASSFLGPGAGELFF	TGTGCCAGCAGCTTTCTAGGTCCTGGCGCCGGGGAGCTGTTTTTT	TRBV13	TRBJ2-2	-	-
CASSLGPTGTQYF	TGTGCCAGCAGCTTGGGGCCCACAGGTACGCAGTATTTT	TRBV5-6	TRBJ2-3	-	-
CASSQSGTGTYEQYF	TGTGCCAGCAGCCAATCCGGGACAGGGACCTACGAGCAGTACTTC	TRBV4-2	TRBJ2-7	TRBD1	-
CASSQWTGVLEETQYF	TGTGCCAGCAGCCAATGGACAGGGGTTCTTGAAGAGACCCAGTACTTC	TRBV3-1/TRBV3-2	TRBJ2-5	TRBD1	-
CAWSVTSGGPKLNQPQHF	TGTGCCTGGAGTGTAACTTCCGGGGGACCCAAACTCAATCAGCCCCAGCATTTT	TRBV30	TRBJ1-5	-	-
CATSSPGQGGGELFF	TGTGCCACCAGCAGCCCGGGACAGGGTGGCGGGGAGCTGTTTTTT	TRBV15	TRBJ2-2	TRBD1	-
CASSVGSGRAPETQYF	TGTGCCAGCAGCGTAGGTAGCGGGAGGGCCCCGGAGACCCAGTACTTC	TRBV9	TRBJ2-5	TRBD2	-
CASSDETRGRDTEAFF	TGTGCCAGCAGTGACGAGACCAGGGGGCGGGACACTGAAGCTTTCTTT	TRBV6-4	TRBJ1-1	TRBD1	-
CASARNFNYGYTF	TGTGCCAGCGCGCGGAACTTTAACTATGGCTACACCTTC	TRBV9	TRBJ1-2	-	-
CASSLDGTRDQPQHF	TGTGCCAGCAGCTTGGACGGGACAAGGGATCAGCCCCAGCATTTT	TRBV5-4	TRBJ1-5	-	-
CASSLTLAPGELFF	TGTGCCAGCAGCTTAACTCTAGCACCCGGGGAGCTGTTTTTT	TRBV7-9	TRBJ2-2	-	-
CSVDYSGTEAFF	TGCAGCGTTGACTACAGCGGCACTGAAGCTTTCTTT	TRBV29-1	TRBJ1-1	-	-
CASSYPQTGGVQYF	TGTGCCAGCAGTTACCCTCAGACAGGCGGTGTACAGTACTTC	TRBV6-5	TRBJ2-7	-	-
CASSPWTVTNEKLFF	TGCGCCAGCAGCCCCTGGACAGTAACTAATGAAAAACTGTTTTTT	TRBV4-1	TRBJ1-4	-	-
CASSLRQSNEKLFF	TGTGCCAGCAGCTTAAGACAAAGTAATGAAAAACTGTTTTTT	TRBV7-9	TRBJ1-4	-	-
CASSTQDSYNQPQHF	TGTGCCAGTAGTACCCAGGACAGTTACAATCAGCCCCAGCATTTT	TRBV19	TRBJ1-5	-	-
CASSSQGNYGYTF	TGTGCCAGCAGTTCACAGGGGAACTATGGCTACACCTTC	TRBV5-4	TRBJ1-2	TRBD1	-